The clone carrying this T cell receptor (beta chain) was counted at least ten times. Its antigen is unidentified. Trimming removed 8 bases from V and 1 base from J; junction bases left unmatched: 8. The CDR3 is 15 amino acids. This record comes from a study of molecular identifiers for immune sequencing clone quantification. Regarding the study as a whole: For effector cells, clones above 20 RNA copies held over 99% of molecules; for naive cells, under 1%.

Previously described methods and listed TCR primers were used for bulk TCR libraries. Via MiXCR, TCRdb re-called the PCR reads, giving one row per CDR3 protein. The sample has 300,000 to 400,000 distinct CDR3 sequences; 20% to 25% are singletons. The sequence came from a human donor in good health. Some libraries in this study had Jurkat cell RNA spiked in. Sequencing input: naive CD8+ T cells from blood, with Jurkat cell RNA spiked in. Subset denoted: FACS-sorted CD8+CD4-CCR7+CD45RA+ naive T cells. The chain couples TRBV12-3 or TRBV12-4 to TRBJ2-3; 8 nucleotides match TRBD2. The CDR3 region is CASLQTSARTDTQYF. In DNA, the CDR3 is TGTGCCAGCTTACAGACTAGCGCTCGCACAGATACGCAGTATTTT.